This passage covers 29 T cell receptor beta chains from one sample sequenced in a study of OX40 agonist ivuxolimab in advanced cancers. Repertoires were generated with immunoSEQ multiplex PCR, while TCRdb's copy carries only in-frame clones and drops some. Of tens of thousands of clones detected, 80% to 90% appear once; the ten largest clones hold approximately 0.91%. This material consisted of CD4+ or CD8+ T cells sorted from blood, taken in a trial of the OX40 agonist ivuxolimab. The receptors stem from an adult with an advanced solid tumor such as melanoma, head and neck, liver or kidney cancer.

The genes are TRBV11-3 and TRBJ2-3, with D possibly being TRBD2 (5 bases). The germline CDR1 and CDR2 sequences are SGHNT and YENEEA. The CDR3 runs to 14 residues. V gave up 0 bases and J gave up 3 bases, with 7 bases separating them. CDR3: CASSLDRGTDTQYF. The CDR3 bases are TGTGCCAGCAGCTTAGATCGCGGGACAGATACGCAGTATTTT.

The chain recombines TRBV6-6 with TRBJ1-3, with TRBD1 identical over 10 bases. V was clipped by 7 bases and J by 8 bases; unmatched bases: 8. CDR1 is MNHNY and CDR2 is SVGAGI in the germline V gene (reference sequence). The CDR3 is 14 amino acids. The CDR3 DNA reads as TGTGCCAGCAATATCGGGACAGGGGATCACACCATATATTTT. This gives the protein CASNIGTGDHTIYF.

Here the CDR3 DNA reads TGTGCCAGCAGCTTGGGTGGGAGCTCCTACGAGCAGTACTTC. Protein sequence: CASSLGGSSYEQYF. The V call is TRBV5-4, the J call TRBJ2-7, with D possibly being TRBD2 (5 bases). This CDR3 has 14 residues. Per germline, CDR1 SGHNT and CDR2 YYREEE (reference sequence). Trimming removed 0 bases at V and 0 bases at J, with 7 bases between.

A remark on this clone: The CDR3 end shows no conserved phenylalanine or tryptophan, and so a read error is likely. CDR3 coding DNA: TGTGCCAGCAGCCCCACAGGGGTAGGTGAAGCTTTCCTT. Its translation is CASSPTGVGEAFL. The V call is TRBV27, the J call TRBJ1-1, with TRBD1 matching over 7 bases. The CDR3 has 13 amino acids. V shed 6 bases, J shed 7 bases, and the junction held 8 bases outside the gene matches. The germline V gene has CDR1 MNHEY and CDR2 SMNVEV (reference sequence).

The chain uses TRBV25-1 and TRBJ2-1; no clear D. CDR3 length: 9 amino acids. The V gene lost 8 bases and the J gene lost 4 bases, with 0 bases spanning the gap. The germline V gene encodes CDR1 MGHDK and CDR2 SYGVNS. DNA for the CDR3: TGTGCCAGCTACAATGAGCAGTTCTTC. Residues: CASYNEQFF.

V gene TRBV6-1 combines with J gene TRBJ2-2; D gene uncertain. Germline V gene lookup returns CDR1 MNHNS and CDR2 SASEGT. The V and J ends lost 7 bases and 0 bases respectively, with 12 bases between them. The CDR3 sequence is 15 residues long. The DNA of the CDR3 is TGTGCCAGCAAGTTGGAGTTCGCGAACACCGGGGAGCTGTTTTTT. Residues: CASKLEFANTGELFF.

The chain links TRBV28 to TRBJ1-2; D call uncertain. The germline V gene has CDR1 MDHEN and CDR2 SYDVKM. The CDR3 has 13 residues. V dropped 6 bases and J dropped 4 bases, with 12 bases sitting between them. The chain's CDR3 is CASSLAQFYGYTF. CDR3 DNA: TGTGCCAGCAGCTTAGCCCAGTTCTATGGCTACACCTTC.

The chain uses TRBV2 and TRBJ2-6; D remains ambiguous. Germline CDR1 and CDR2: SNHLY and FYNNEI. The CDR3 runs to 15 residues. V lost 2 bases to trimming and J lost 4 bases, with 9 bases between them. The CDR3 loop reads CASSEQSAGANVLTF. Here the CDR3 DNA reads TGTGCCAGCAGTGAACAGTCTGCGGGGGCCAACGTCCTGACTTTC.

CDR3 in amino acids: CASSTQLQDTEAFF. The CDR3 DNA sequence: TGCGCCAGCAGTACACAACTTCAAGACACTGAAGCTTTCTTT. The rearrangement links TRBV23-1 to TRBJ1-1, with D unresolved. TRBV23-1 belongs to the ORF category, with a function that is uncertain. The CDR3 is 14 residues long. Between the trimmed V and J ends, which lost 5 bases and 3 bases, there was a span of 13 bases.

The CDR3 DNA sequence: TGTGCCAGTAGTATGGGTAGCGCAAACGGGTACAATGAGCAGTTCTTC. Protein: CASSMGSANGYNEQFF. The V call is TRBV19, the J call TRBJ2-1, with a possible D match to TRBD2 (5 bases). V was shortened by 3 bases and J by 4 bases, with 16 bases between the two germline ends. The CDR3 is 16 amino acids. Looked up from germline, CDR1 is LNHDA and CDR2 is SQIVND (reference sequence).

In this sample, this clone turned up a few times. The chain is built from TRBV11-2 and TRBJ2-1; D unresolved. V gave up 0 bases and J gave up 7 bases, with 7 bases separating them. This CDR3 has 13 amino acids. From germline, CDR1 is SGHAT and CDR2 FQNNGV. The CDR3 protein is CASSLESQNEQFF. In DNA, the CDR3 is TGTGCCAGCAGCTTAGAGTCCCAAAATGAGCAGTTCTTC. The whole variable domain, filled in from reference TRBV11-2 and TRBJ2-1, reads EAGVAQSPRYKIIEKRQSVAFWCNPISGHATLYWYQQILGQGPKLLIQFQNNGVVDDSQLPKDRFSAERLKGVDSTLKIQPAKLEDSAVYLCASSLESQNEQFFGPGTRLTVL.

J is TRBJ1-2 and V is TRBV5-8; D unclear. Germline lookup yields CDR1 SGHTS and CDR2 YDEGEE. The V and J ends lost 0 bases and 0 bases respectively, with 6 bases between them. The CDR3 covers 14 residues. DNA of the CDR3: TGTGCCAGCAGCTTGGGGACGTCTAACTATGGCTACACCTTC. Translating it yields CASSLGTSNYGYTF.

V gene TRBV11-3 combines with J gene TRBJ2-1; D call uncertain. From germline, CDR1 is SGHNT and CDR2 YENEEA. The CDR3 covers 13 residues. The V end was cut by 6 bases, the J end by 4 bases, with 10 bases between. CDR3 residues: CASSSTLYNEQFF. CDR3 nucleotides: TGTGCCAGCAGTTCGACTCTTTACAATGAGCAGTTCTTC.

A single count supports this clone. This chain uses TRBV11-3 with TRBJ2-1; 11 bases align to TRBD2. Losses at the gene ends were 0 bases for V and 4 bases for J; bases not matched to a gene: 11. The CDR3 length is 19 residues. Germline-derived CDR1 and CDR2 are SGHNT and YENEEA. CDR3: CASSLEGSGRAVSYNEQFF. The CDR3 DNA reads TGTGCCAGCAGCTTAGAAGGTAGCGGGAGGGCCGTCAGTTACAATGAGCAGTTCTTC.

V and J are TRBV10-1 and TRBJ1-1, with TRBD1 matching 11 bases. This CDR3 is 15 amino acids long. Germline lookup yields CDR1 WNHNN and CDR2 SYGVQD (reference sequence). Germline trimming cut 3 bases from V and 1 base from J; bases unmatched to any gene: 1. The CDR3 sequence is CASSDGTGGNTEAFF. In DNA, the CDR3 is TGCGCCAGCAGTGACGGGACAGGGGGGAACACTGAAGCTTTCTTT.

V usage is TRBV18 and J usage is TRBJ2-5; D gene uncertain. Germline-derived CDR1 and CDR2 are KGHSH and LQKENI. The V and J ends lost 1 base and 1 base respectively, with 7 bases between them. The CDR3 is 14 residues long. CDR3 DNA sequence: TGTGCCAGCTCACCACAGGCAGGCCAAGAGACCCAGTACTTC. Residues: CASSPQAGQETQYF.

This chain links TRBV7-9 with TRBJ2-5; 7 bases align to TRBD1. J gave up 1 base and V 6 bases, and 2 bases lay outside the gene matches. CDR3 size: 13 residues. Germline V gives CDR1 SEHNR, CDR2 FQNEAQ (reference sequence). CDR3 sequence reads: CASRRQGQETQYF. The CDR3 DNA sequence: TGTGCCAGCAGAAGACAGGGCCAAGAGACCCAGTACTTC.

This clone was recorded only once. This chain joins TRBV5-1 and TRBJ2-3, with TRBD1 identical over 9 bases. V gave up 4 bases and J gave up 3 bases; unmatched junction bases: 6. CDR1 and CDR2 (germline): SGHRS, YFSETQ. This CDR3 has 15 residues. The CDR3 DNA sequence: TGCGCCAGCAGCGGGGGACAGGGAGGTACAGATACGCAGTATTTT. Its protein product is CASSGGQGGTDTQYF.

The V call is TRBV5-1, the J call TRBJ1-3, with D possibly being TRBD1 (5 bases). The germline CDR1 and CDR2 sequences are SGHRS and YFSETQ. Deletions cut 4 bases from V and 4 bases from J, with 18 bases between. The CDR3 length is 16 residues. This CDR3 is CASSPGTVSRGNTIYF. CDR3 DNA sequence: TGCGCCAGCAGCCCAGGGACGGTCTCTCGGGGAAACACCATATATTTT.

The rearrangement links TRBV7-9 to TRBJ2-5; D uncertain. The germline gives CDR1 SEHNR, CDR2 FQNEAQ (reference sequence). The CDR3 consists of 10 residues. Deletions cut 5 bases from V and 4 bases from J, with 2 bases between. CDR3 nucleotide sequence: TGTGCCAGCAGCGGAGAGACCCAGTACTTC. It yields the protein CASSGETQYF.

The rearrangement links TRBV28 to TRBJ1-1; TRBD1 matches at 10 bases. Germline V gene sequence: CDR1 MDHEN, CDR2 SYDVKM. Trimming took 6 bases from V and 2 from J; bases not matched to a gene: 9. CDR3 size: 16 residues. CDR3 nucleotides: TGTGCCAGCAGACCTACGCGGACAGGGGGAAACACTGAAGCTTTCTTT. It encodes CASRPTRTGGNTEAFF.

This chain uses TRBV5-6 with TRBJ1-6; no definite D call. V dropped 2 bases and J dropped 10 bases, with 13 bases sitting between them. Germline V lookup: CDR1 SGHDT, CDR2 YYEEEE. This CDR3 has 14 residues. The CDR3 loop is CASSFDNSYSPLHF. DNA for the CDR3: TGTGCCAGCAGCTTCGACAACTCATACTCACCCCTCCACTTT.

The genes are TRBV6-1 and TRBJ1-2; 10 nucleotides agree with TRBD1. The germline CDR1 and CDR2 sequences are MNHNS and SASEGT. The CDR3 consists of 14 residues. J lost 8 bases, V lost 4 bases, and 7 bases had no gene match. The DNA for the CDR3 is TGTGCCAGCAGTGGGGGACAGGGGAGTGAAGGCTACACCTTC. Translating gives CASSGGQGSEGYTF.

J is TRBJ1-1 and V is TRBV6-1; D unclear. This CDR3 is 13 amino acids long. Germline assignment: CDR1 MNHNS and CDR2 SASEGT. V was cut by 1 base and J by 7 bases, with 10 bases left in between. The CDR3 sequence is CASSEVLRVEAFF. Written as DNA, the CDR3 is TGTGCCAGCAGTGAAGTGTTGAGGGTTGAAGCTTTCTTT.

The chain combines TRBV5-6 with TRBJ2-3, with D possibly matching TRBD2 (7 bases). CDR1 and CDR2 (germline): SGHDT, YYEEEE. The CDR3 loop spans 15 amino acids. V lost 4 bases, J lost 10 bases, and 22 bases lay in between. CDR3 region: CASSPWAVVGGPQYF. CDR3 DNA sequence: TGTGCCAGCAGCCCCTGGGCTGTCGTGGGGGGGCCGCAGTATTTT.

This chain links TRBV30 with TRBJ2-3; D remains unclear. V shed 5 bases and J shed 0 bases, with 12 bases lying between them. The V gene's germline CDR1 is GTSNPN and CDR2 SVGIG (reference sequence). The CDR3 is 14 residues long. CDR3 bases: TGTGCCTGGGCGCTGATCGGTAGCACAGATACGCAGTATTTT. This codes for CAWALIGSTDTQYF.

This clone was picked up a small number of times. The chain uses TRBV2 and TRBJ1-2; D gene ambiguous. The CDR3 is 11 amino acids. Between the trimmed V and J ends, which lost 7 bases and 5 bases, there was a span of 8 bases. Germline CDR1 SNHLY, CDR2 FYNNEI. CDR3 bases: TGTGCCAGCAAGGCGCGGTATGGCTACACCTTC. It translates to CASKARYGYTF.

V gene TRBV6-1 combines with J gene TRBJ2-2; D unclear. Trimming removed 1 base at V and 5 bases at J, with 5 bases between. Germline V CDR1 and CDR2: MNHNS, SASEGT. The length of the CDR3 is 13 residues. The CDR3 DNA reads TGTGCCAGCAGTGAAGGGAGAACCGGGGAGCTGTTTTTT. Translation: CASSEGRTGELFF.

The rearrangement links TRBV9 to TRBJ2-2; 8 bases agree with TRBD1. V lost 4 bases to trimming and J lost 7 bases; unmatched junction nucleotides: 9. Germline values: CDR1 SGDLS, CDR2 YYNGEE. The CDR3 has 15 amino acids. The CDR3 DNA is TGTGCCAGCAGCCCGGATGGACAGGGCAACGGGGAGCTGTTTTTT. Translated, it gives CASSPDGQGNGELFF.